A selection of T cell receptor beta chains follows, all from one sample in a study of identical twins. Each CDR3 protein gets one entry after TCRdb re-called the 5' RACE reads with MiXCR. The sample lists 310,000 or so distinct CDR3 sequences, 6.5% to 9.5% occurring once. These data also featured in a second study, about yellow fever vaccine responses in identical twins.

The sequencing input was memory (CD45RO+) T cells sorted from blood. These receptors all come from a woman aged 18-29 years in good health. Each CDR3 is given with its conserved first and last residue. A D gene is named only where the DNA matches it firmly. Clone size is shown for a subset of rows, as once, few, many or a class of expanded clone.

>-|many|TRBJ2-1|TRBV7-3
CASSLSASYNEQFF
TGTGCCAGCAGCTTATCGGCCTCCTACAATGAGCAGTTCTTC
>-|many|TRBJ2-7|TRBV21-1
CASRAWEVPIYEQYF
TGTGCCAGCAGGGCCTGGGAAGTCCCCATCTACGAGCAGTACTTC
>TRBD1|-|TRBJ1-1|TRBV7-3
CASSSPTGSTEAFF
TGTGCCAGCAGCTCTCCGACAGGGAGCACTGAAGCTTTCTTT
>-|-|TRBJ1-3|TRBV14
CASSQAGGHTIYF
TGTGCCAGCAGCCAAGCGGGGGGACACACCATATATTTT
>-|few|TRBJ2-2|TRBV20-1
CSAPGLLTGELFF
TGCAGTGCCCCCGGACTCCTCACCGGGGAGCTGTTTTTT
>-|few|TRBJ1-1|TRBV7-6
CASSPDARTEAFF
TGTGCCAGCAGCCCGGACGCGAGGACTGAAGCTTTCTTT
>TRBD2|-|TRBJ2-3|TRBV19
CASSQRGNTDTQYF
TGTGCCAGTTCCCAGCGGGGTAACACAGATACGCAGTATTTT
>-|few|TRBJ2-3|TRBV28
CASSLFRGADTQYF
TGTGCCAGCAGTTTATTTCGGGGGGCCGATACGCAGTATTTT
>TRBD1|few|TRBJ2-3|TRBV5-1
CASSTGQGANEWTDTQYF
TGCGCCAGCAGCACTGGACAGGGGGCGAACGAGTGGACAGATACGCAGTATTTT
>-|few|TRBJ2-6|TRBV28
CASSLWGHPSGANVLTF
TGTGCCAGCAGTTTATGGGGACACCCCTCTGGGGCCAACGTCCTGACTTTC
>-|many|TRBJ2-5|TRBV15
CATSREYGGEQTQYF
TGTGCCACCAGCAGAGAATATGGGGGTGAACAGACCCAGTACTTC
>-|few|TRBJ2-7|TRBV7-9
CASSLTQGTHEQYF
TGTGCCAGCAGCTTAACACAGGGAACCCACGAGCAGTACTTC
>TRBD2|few|TRBJ2-3|TRBV6-5
CASSSGTSGRGADTQYF
TGTGCCAGCAGTTCAGGGACTAGCGGGAGAGGTGCCGATACGCAGTATTTT
>TRBD1|-|TRBJ1-2|TRBV6-1
CASTGTGYGYTF
TGTGCCAGCACTGGGACAGGCTATGGCTACACCTTC
>-|-|TRBJ1-2|TRBV27
CASSASQGNYGYTF
TGTGCCAGCAGTGCATCACAGGGTAACTATGGCTACACCTTC
>-|many|TRBJ2-7|TRBV29-1
CSASDNSYEQYF
TGCAGCGCATCGGATAACTCCTACGAGCAGTACTTC
>-|few|TRBJ1-3|TRBV12-3/TRBV12-4
CASSDSGNTIYF
TGTGCCAGCAGTGATTCTGGAAACACCATATATTTT
>TRBD2|many|TRBJ2-1|TRBV12-3/TRBV12-4
CASRELAGDSNEQFF
TGTGCCAGCAGGGAACTAGCGGGTGATTCCAATGAGCAGTTCTTC
>-|many|TRBJ2-5|TRBV24-1
CATSLPGRETQYF
TGTGCCACCAGTCTCCCCGGGCGGGAGACCCAGTACTTC
>TRBD2|few|TRBJ2-1|TRBV7-2
CASSLRSRGAYNEQFF
TGTGCCAGCAGCTTACGCTCGCGGGGGGCCTACAATGAGCAGTTCTTC
>TRBD1|few|TRBJ1-1|TRBV7-7
CASSREGTVSLDGTEAFF
TGTGCCAGCAGTCGCGAGGGGACAGTGAGTTTGGATGGCACTGAAGCTTTCTTT
>-|many|TRBJ2-3|TRBV7-2
CASSFEDGSTDTQYF
TGTGCCAGCAGCTTTGAGGACGGCAGCACAGATACGCAGTATTTT
>TRBD2|-|TRBJ2-1|TRBV10-1
CASSEEREGRVEQFF
TGCGCCAGCAGTGAGGAGCGGGAGGGTAGGGTTGAGCAGTTCTTC
>TRBD2|-|TRBJ2-5|TRBV28
CASSLDPGTSGRWETQYF
TGTGCCAGCAGTTTAGACCCAGGGACTAGCGGGAGATGGGAGACCCAGTACTTC
>TRBD2|many|TRBJ2-3|TRBV5-1
CASSLSGGTDTQYF
TGCGCCAGCAGCCTTAGCGGGGGCACAGATACGCAGTATTTT
>-|-|TRBJ2-1|TRBV6-1
CASSRQGAGEQFF
TGTGCCAGCAGTCGACAGGGCGCGGGGGAGCAGTTCTTC
>-|many|TRBJ2-1|TRBV7-2
CASSLDGYNEQFF
TGTGCCAGCAGCTTAGATGGGTACAATGAGCAGTTCTTC
>-|few|TRBJ2-5|TRBV2
CASSQARFGETQYF
TGTGCCAGCAGTCAAGCCCGTTTTGGGGAGACCCAGTACTTC
>TRBD2|-|TRBJ2-4|TRBV5-1
CASSPGGGNIQYF
TGCGCCAGCAGCCCGGGCGGGGGAAACATTCAGTACTTC
>TRBD2|many|TRBJ2-1|TRBV10-3
CAISELGTSGSYNEQFF
TGTGCCATCAGTGAGTTGGGGACTAGCGGGAGTTACAATGAGCAGTTCTTC
>-|-|TRBJ1-2|TRBV4-1
CASSQGAAAYGYTF
TGCGCCAGCAGCCAAGGAGCTGCAGCGTATGGCTACACCTTC
>-|many|TRBJ2-7|TRBV5-1
CASSGGQGYYEQYF
TGCGCCAGCAGCGGGGGACAAGGCTACTACGAGCAGTACTTC
>-|few|TRBJ2-2|TRBV11-2
CASSLDSGPHTGELFF
TGTGCCAGCAGCTTAGACTCCGGGCCTCACACCGGGGAGCTGTTTTTT
>TRBD1|-|TRBJ2-3|TRBV2
CAGRPGTGVTDTQYF
TGTGCCGGAAGACCCGGGACAGGGGTCACAGATACGCAGTATTTT
>TRBD1|few|TRBJ2-7|TRBV28
CASSSPGTGTYF
TGTGCCAGCAGTTCCCCCGGGACAGGGACTTACTTC
>TRBD1|-|TRBJ2-1|TRBV7-8
CASMPRGTGIANEQFF
TGTGCCAGCATGCCCCGAGGGACAGGGATAGCCAATGAGCAGTTCTTC
>-|few|TRBJ1-5|TRBV10-3
CAISDARTNPGQPQHF
TGTGCCATCAGTGATGCGCGGACCAACCCCGGGCAGCCCCAGCATTTT
>-|many|TRBJ1-6|TRBV7-8
CASSPHGGAGEPLHF
TGTGCCAGCAGCCCCCACGGGGGGGCAGGTGAACCCCTCCACTTT
>-|-|TRBJ2-3|TRBV6-5
CASSYAQYTDTQYF
TGTGCCAGCAGTTACGCACAGTACACAGATACGCAGTATTTT
>-|-|TRBJ1-1|TRBV11-2
CASSLQGRFSEAFF
TGTGCCAGCAGCTTACAAGGTCGGTTCTCTGAAGCTTTCTTT
>TRBD1|few|TRBJ2-4|TRBV4-1
CASSQRQGAPDIQYF
TGCGCCAGCAGCCAGCGACAGGGGGCGCCTGACATTCAGTACTTC
>-|few|TRBJ1-1|TRBV20-1
CSARSLTTEAFF
TGCAGTGCTAGGTCTCTTACCACTGAAGCTTTCTTT
>-|-|TRBJ1-1|TRBV7-8
CASRPSSAGHIGTEAFF
TGTGCCAGCAGGCCGTCATCGGCAGGGCACATAGGCACTGAAGCTTTCTTT
>TRBD2|-|TRBJ2-2|TRBV3-1
CASSFRLAGGLSRNTGELFF
TGTGCCAGCAGCTTCCGACTAGCGGGGGGCCTTTCGAGGAACACCGGGGAGCTGTTTTTT
>TRBD2|many|TRBJ2-1|TRBV10-3
CAICSGTSPSDEQFF
TGTGCCATCTGTTCGGGGACTAGTCCCTCCGATGAGCAGTTCTTC